Shown below are 20 T cell receptor beta chains from a single sample sequenced in a study of blood T cell repertoires in COVID-19. Using immunoSEQ multiplex PCR, the repertoire was profiled, and TCRdb retains in-frame clones only, with some absent. The sample lists approximately 140,000 clones; about nine tenths were seen once. Sequenced sample: peripheral blood. The source of these receptors is a human donor in a cohort sampled during active COVID-19.

The chain carries TRBV20-1 and TRBJ2-7; tentatively, D is TRBD2 (6 bases). The V gene's germline CDR1 is DFQATT and CDR2 SNEGSKA (reference sequence). V was shortened by 1 base and J by 5 bases, with 6 bases between the two germline ends. This CDR3 has 11 residues. The CDR3 here is CSARGGDEQYF. As DNA, the CDR3 is TGCAGTGCTAGAGGGGGGGACGAGCAGTACTTC.

This clone has a single count. The chain links TRBV18 to TRBJ2-7, with D uncertain. V gave up 3 bases and J gave up 6 bases, with 12 bases separating them. Germline values: CDR1 KGHSH, CDR2 LQKENI. The CDR3 length is 13 residues. CDR3 region: CASSPSLEAEQYF. In nucleotides, the CDR3 is TGTGCCAGCTCACCGTCCCTAGAGGCCGAGCAGTACTTC.

V usage is TRBV25-1 and J usage is TRBJ1-1; no clear D. V was cut by 0 bases and J by 2 bases, with 4 bases left in between. This CDR3 is 13 amino acids long. CDR1 MGHDK and CDR2 SYGVNS come from the germline V gene. The CDR3 sequence is CASSEYINTEAFF. In DNA, the CDR3 is TGTGCCAGCAGTGAATATATTAACACTGAAGCTTTCTTT.

The rearrangement uses TRBV19 and TRBJ2-2; D is perhaps TRBD2 (5 bases). The V end was cut by 5 bases, the J end by 7 bases, with 8 bases between. Germline V gives CDR1 LNHDA, CDR2 SQIVND (reference sequence). CDR3 length: 12 amino acids. This chain's CDR3 is CASSPRGGELFF. The CDR3, as DNA: TGTGCCAGTAGTCCTCGGGGCGGGGAGCTGTTTTTT. Based on the CDR3 plus reference TRBV19 and TRBJ2-2, the full variable domain is DGGITQSPKYLFRKEGQNVTLSCEQNLNHDAMYWYRQDPGQGLRLIYYSQIVNDFQKGDIAEGYSVSREKKESFPLTVTSAQKNPTAFYLCASSPRGGELFFGEGSRLTVL.

The rearrangement uses TRBV6-5 and TRBJ1-2, with a possible D match to TRBD1 (5 bases). CDR3 length equals 14 residues. Trimming took 5 bases from V and 6 from J, leaving 16 bases between them. Germline V CDR1 and CDR2: MNHEY, SVGAGI. CDR3: CASSPQGGSNGYTF. The CDR3 region has the DNA TGTGCCAGCAGTCCTCAGGGAGGATCGAATGGCTACACCTTC.

The chain uses TRBV20-1 and TRBJ2-5; weak D call: TRBD2 (6 bases). The CDR3 has 16 amino acids. Trimming removed 3 bases from V and 2 bases from J, with 19 bases in between. Germline-derived CDR1 and CDR2 are DFQATT and SNEGSKA (reference sequence). The chain's CDR3 is CSASMAEGLPQETQYF. The CDR3, as DNA: TGCAGTGCTAGTATGGCTGAGGGACTCCCACAAGAGACCCAGTACTTC.

On this clone: The sample has other DNA sequences that encode this CDR3 too. The CDR3 nucleotides are TGTGCCAGCAGCTCCGGGACAGGGGGCGGTTCACCCCTCCACTTT. Amino acids: CASSSGTGGGSPLHF. The chain uses TRBV5-8 and TRBJ1-6, with 12 bases matching TRBD1. The germline V gene has CDR1 SGHTS and CDR2 YDEGEE. Trimming cost V 3 bases and J 9 bases; bases outside gene matches: 4. The CDR3 has 15 residues.

The chain carries TRBV7-9 and TRBJ2-2; possible D gene TRBD2, 5 bases. Trimming took 5 bases from V and 10 from J, leaving 20 bases between them. Looked up from germline, CDR1 is SEHNR and CDR2 is FQNEAQ (reference sequence). The CDR3 is made up of 15 amino acids. The CDR3 DNA reads TGTGCCAGCAGCCCCGCGGGCGGGCTTTGGACGGAGCTGTTTTTT. Its protein product is CASSPAGGLWTELFF.

For this clone: Other DNA sequences of this sample code for an identical CDR3. DNA for the CDR3: TGTGCCAGCAGCTTAGGGCCTCAAGAGACCCAGTACTTC. It encodes CASSLGPQETQYF. The chain couples TRBV7-2 to TRBJ2-5; D call uncertain. The germline V gene has CDR1 SGHTA and CDR2 FQGNSA. The CDR3 length is 13 residues. Deletions cut 1 base from V and 2 bases from J, with 5 bases between.

The V call is TRBV18, the J call TRBJ2-7; the match to TRBD1 covers 9 bases. Germline CDR1 and CDR2: KGHSH and LQKENI. V shed 2 bases and J 2 bases; nucleotides not matched to a gene: 4. There are 15 residues in the CDR3. CDR3 sequence (DNA): TGTGCCAGCTCACCAGGCGACAGGGGGACCTACGAGCAGTACTTC. Protein: CASSPGDRGTYEQYF.

This chain joins TRBV18 and TRBJ1-3; D not certain. Germline V CDR1 and CDR2: KGHSH, LQKENI. CDR3 length equals 13 residues. The V and J ends lost 2 bases and 4 bases respectively, with 6 bases between them. CDR3 sequence: CASSPNSGNTIYF. For the CDR3, the DNA is TGTGCCAGCTCACCAAACAGCGGAAACACCATATATTTT.

The V gene is TRBV18, the J gene TRBJ2-7, with TRBD1 identical over 8 bases. Losses at the gene ends were 5 bases for V and 3 bases for J; bases not matched to a gene: 9. The germline V gene has CDR1 KGHSH and CDR2 LQKENI. This CDR3 region has 15 residues. The CDR3 DNA follows: TGTGCCAGCTCAGCCGGGACAGGAATAAACTACGAGCAGTACTTC. This sequence encodes CASSAGTGINYEQYF.

This chain connects TRBV19 to TRBJ1-5; no clear D gene. The length of the CDR3 is 14 residues. The V end was cut by 3 bases, the J end by 6 bases, with 12 bases between. Germline CDR1 LNHDA, CDR2 SQIVND (reference sequence). CDR3 sequence reads: CASSMREGSQPQHF. CDR3 coding DNA: TGTGCCAGTAGTATGAGGGAGGGTTCTCAGCCCCAGCATTTT.

This clone is a singleton in its sample. V usage is TRBV27 and J usage is TRBJ1-1, with D possibly matching TRBD1 (5 bases). Between the trimmed V and J ends, which lost 5 bases and 5 bases, there was a span of 15 bases. CDR1 MNHEY and CDR2 SMNVEV come from the germline V gene (reference sequence). CDR3 length: 14 amino acids. The CDR3 nucleotides read TGTGCCAGCAGTGCAGGGTTGTGGAGAACTGAAGCTTTCTTT. It encodes CASSAGLWRTEAFF.

The table lists this clone with a count of one. The chain is built from TRBV4-2 and TRBJ2-1, with 11 bases fitting TRBD2. Germline V gene lookup returns CDR1 LGHNA and CDR2 YNFKEQ. This CDR3 has 16 amino acids. V lost 4 bases and J lost 7; bases outside the gene matches: 9. The CDR3 is CASSLRVTSGGNEQFF. Written as DNA, the CDR3 is TGTGCCAGCAGCCTAAGGGTCACTAGCGGGGGAAATGAGCAGTTCTTC.

This clone has only a few counts. The chain uses TRBV3-1 (or the pseudogene TRBV3-2) and TRBJ2-3; TRBD2 matches 7 bases. The CDR3 sequence is 12 residues long. The ends lost 1 base at V and 8 bases at J; junction bases unmatched: 0. Per germline, CDR1 LGHDT and CDR2 YNNKEL (reference sequence). The CDR3 nucleotides read TGTGCCAGCAGCCAAGGGGGGGGTACGCAGTATTTT. It is translated as CASSQGGGTQYF.

The chain couples TRBV10-3 to TRBJ2-2, with TRBD2 matching 8 bases. The germline V gene has CDR1 ENHRY and CDR2 SYGVKD. V lost 10 bases and J lost 4; bases outside the gene matches: 5. The CDR3 is 13 residues long. CDR3 in amino acids: CATGLAGTGELFF. DNA of the CDR3: TGTGCCACCGGCCTAGCGGGCACCGGGGAGCTGTTTTTT.

J is TRBJ1-2 and V is TRBV10-3, with 7 bases aligning to TRBD1. The V segment lost 6 bases and the J segment 1 base; nucleotides outside the gene matches: 8. CDR1 is ENHRY, CDR2 SYGVKD, per germline. This CDR3 contains 15 residues. The CDR3 loop reads CAIRPPGTDNYGYTF. The DNA for the CDR3 is TGTGCCATCAGACCCCCCGGGACAGATAACTATGGCTACACCTTC.

This clone was found once. V usage is TRBV6-5 and J usage is TRBJ1-1; D is ambiguous. V lost 0 bases, J lost 3 bases, and 8 bases lay in between. The CDR3 is 14 amino acids. Germline CDR1 reads MNHEY; CDR2 reads SVGAGI. CDR3 sequence reads: CASSYSNQYTEAFF. CDR3 bases: TGTGCCAGCAGTTACTCGAACCAGTACACTGAAGCTTTCTTT.

The rearrangement uses TRBV2 and TRBJ2-1, with TRBD2 identical over 14 bases. Looked up from germline, CDR1 is SNHLY and CDR2 is FYNNEI. With 1 base clipped from V and 7 bases from J, the junction kept 0 bases outside the gene matches. The CDR3 contains 15 residues. The DNA of the CDR3 is TGTGCCAGCAGTGAAGGGACTAGCGGGGGGAATGAGCAGTTCTTC. It translates to CASSEGTSGGNEQFF.